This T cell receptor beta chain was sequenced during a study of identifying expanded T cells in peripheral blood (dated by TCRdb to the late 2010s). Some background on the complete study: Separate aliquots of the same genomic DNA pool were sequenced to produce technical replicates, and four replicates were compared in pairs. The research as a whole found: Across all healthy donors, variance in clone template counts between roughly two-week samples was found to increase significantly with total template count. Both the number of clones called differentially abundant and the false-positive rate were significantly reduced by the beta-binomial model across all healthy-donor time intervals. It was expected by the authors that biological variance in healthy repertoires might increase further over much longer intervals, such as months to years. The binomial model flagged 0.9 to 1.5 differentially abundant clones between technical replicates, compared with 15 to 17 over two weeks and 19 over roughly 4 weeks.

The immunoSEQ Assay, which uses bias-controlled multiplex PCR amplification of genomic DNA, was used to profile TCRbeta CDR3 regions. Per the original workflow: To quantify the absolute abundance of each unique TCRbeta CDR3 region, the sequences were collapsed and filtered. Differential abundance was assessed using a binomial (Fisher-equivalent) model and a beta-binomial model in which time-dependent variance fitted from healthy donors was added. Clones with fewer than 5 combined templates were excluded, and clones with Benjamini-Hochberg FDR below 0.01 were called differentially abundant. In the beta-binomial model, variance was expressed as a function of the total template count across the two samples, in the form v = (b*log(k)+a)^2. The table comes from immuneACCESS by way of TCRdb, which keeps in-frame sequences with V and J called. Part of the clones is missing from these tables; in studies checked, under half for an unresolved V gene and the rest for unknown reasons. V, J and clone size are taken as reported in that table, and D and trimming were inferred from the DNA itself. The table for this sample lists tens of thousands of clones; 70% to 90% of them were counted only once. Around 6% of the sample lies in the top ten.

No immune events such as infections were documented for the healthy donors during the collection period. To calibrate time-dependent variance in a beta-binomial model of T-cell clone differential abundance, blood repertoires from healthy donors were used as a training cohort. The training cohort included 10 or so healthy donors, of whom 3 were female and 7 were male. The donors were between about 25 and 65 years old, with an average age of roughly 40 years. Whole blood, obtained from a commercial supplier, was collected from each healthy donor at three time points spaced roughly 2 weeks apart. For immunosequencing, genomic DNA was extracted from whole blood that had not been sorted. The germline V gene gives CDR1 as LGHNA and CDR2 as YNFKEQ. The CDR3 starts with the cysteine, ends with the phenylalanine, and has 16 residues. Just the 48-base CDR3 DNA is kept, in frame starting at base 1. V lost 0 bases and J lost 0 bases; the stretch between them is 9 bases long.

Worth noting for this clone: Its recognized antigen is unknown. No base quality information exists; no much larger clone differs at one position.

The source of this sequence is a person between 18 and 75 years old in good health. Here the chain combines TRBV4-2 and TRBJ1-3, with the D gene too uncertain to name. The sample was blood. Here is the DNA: TGTGCCAGCAGCCAAGATACGACTAACTCTGGAAACACCATATATTTT. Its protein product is CASSQDTTNSGNTIYF.